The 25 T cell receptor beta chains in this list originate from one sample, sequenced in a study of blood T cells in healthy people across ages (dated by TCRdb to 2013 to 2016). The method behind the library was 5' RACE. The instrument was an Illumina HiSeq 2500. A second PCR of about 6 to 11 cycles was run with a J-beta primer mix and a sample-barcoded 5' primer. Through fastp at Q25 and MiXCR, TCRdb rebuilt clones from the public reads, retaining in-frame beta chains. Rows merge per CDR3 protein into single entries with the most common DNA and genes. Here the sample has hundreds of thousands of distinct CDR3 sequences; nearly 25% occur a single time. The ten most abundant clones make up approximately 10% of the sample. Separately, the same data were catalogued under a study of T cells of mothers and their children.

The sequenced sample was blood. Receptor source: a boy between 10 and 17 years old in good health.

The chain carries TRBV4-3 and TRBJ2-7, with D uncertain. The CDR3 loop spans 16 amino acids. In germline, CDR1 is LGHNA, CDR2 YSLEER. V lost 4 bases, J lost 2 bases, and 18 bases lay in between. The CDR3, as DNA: TGCGCCAGCAGCCGGACCTTGGACGCAGGTGCCTACGAGCAGTACTTC. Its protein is CASSRTLDAGAYEQYF.

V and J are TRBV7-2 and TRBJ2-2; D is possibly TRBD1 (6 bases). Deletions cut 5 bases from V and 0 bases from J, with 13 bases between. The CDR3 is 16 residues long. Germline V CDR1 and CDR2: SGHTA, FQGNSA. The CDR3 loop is CASSGNYRANTGELFF. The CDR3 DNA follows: TGTGCCAGCAGCGGCAACTACAGGGCGAACACCGGGGAGCTGTTTTTT.

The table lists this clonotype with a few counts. The CDR3 loop reads CASSHSGGNQPQHF. For the CDR3, the DNA is TGTGCCAGCAGTCACTCAGGGGGCAATCAGCCCCAGCATTTT. The chain couples TRBV12-3 or TRBV12-4 to TRBJ1-5, with D possibly TRBD1 on 6 matching bases. Trimming pared 5 bases from V and 2 bases from J, leaving 10 bases between. This CDR3 has 14 amino acids.

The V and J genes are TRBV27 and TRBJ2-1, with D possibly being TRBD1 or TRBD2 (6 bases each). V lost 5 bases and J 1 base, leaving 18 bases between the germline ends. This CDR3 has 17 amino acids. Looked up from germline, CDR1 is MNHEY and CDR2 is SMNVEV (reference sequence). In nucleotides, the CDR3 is TGTGCCAGCAGTGGACAACTAGGGGGGCTGTCCTACAATGAGCAGTTCTTC. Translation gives CASSGQLGGLSYNEQFF.

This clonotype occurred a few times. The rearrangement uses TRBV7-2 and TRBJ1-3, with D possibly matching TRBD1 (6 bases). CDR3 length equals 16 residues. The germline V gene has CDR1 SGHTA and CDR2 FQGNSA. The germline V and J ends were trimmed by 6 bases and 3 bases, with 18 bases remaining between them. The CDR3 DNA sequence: TGTGCCAGCAGTCATGACGGGGGGCGAGGTGGAAACACCATATATTTT. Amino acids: CASSHDGGRGGNTIYF.

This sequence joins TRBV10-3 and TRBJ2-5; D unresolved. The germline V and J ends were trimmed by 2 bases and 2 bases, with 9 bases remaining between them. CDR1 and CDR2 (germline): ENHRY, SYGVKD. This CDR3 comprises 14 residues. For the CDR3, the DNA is TGTGCCATCAGTGAGAGCGACCTTCAAGAGACCCAGTACTTC. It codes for CAISESDLQETQYF.

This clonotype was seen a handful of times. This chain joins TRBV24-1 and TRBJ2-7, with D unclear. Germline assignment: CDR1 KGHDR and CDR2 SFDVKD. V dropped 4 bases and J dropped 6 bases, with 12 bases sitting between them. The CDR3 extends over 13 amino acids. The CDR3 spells CATSDPPASEQYF. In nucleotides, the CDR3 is TGTGCCACCAGTGACCCCCCCGCTAGCGAGCAGTACTTC.

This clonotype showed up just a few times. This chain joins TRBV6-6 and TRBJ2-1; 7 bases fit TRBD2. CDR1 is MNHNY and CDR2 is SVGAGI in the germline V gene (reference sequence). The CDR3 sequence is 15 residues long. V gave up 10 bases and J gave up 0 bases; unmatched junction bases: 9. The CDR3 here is CATGEGLGSYNEQFF. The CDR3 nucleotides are TGTGCCACCGGGGAGGGGCTAGGCTCCTACAATGAGCAGTTCTTC.

The CDR3 sequence is CSGSLSQETQYF. CDR3 sequence (DNA): TGCAGCGGCTCCTTATCACAAGAGACCCAGTACTTC. This rearrangement joins TRBV29-1 to TRBJ2-5; D gene uncertain. CDR1 and CDR2 from the germline V gene are SQVTM and ANQGSEA. The CDR3 totals 12 residues. V shed 7 bases and J shed 2 bases, with 11 bases lying between them.

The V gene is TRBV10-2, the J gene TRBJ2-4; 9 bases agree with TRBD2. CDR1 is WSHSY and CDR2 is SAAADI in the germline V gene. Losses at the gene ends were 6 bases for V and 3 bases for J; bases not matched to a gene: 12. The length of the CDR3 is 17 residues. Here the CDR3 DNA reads TGCGCCAGCAGCCCCTGGGGCGGGGGGGCCGACAAAAACATTCAGTACTTC. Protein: CASSPWGGGADKNIQYF.

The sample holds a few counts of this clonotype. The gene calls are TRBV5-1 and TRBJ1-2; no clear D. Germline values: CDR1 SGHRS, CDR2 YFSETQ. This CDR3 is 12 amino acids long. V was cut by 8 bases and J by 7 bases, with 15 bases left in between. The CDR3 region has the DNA TGCGCCAGAATACCTTGGGCTTCTGGCTACACCTTC. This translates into CARIPWASGYTF.

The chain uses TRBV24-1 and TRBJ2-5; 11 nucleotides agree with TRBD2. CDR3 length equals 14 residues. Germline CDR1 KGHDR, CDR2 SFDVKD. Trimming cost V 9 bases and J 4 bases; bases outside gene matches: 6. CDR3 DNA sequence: TGTGCCACCGGGACTAGCGGAGATGTAGAGACCCAGTACTTC. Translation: CATGTSGDVETQYF.

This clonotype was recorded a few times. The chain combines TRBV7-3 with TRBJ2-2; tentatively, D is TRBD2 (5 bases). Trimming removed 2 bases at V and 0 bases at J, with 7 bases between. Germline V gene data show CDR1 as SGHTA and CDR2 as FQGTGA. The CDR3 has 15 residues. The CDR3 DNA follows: TGTGCCAGCAGCTTATCGGGGTCGAACACCGGGGAGCTGTTTTTT. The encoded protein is CASSLSGSNTGELFF.

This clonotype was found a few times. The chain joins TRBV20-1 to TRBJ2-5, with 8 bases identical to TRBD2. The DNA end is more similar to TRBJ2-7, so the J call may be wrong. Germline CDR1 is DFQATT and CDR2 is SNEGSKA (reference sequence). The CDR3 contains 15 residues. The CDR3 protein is CSAREWIAGINEQYF. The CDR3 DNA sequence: TGCAGTGCTAGAGAGTGGATAGCGGGGATAAACGAGCAGTACTTC.

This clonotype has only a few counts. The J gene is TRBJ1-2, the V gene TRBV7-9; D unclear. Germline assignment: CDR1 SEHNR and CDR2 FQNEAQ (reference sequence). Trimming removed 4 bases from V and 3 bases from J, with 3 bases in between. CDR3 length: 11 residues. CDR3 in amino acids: CASSSYYGYTF. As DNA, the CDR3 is TGTGCCAGCAGCTCCTACTATGGCTACACCTTC.

The CDR3 sequence is CASSIPGTGDNEQFF. The CDR3 coding sequence is TGTGCCAGCAGCATACCCGGGACAGGGGACAATGAGCAGTTCTTC. The chain has TRBV5-4 and TRBJ2-1; 10 bases align to TRBD1. After removal of 4 bases from V and 5 bases from J, the junction contained 6 bases not matched to a gene. The CDR3 sequence is 15 residues long. CDR1 SGHNT and CDR2 YYREEE come from the germline V gene (reference sequence). The full variable domain, its missing parts supplied by reference TRBV5-4 and TRBJ2-1, is ETGVTQSPTHLIKTRGQQVTLRCSSQSGHNTVSWYQQALGQGPQFIFQYYREEENGRGNFPPRFSGLQFPNYSSELNVNALELDDSALYLCASSIPGTGDNEQFFGPGTRLTVL.

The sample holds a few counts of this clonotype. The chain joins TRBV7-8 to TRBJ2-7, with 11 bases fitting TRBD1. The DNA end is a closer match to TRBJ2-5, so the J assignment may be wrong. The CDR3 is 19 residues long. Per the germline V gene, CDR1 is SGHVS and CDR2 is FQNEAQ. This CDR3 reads CASSPTYSVGQGVQETQYF. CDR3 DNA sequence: TGTGCCAGCAGCCCTACCTATTCTGTGGGACAGGGGGTCCAAGAGACCCAGTACTTC.

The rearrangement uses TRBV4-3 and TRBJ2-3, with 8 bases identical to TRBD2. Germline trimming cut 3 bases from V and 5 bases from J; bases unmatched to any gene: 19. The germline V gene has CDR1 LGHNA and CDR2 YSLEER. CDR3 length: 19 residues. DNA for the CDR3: TGCGCCAGCAGCCAGCGACCCGCGGGGGGCCTTTTGAGAGAAGATACGCAGTATTTT. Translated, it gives CASSQRPAGGLLREDTQYF.

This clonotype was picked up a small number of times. CDR3 DNA: TGCAGCGTTGAGGACAGGATCTCCTACGAGCAGTACTTC. This encodes CSVEDRISYEQYF. The V and J genes are TRBV29-1 and TRBJ2-7; TRBD1 agrees at 7 bases. CDR3 size: 13 residues. J was trimmed by 0 bases and V by 3 bases; bases with no gene match: 2. Germline-derived CDR1 and CDR2 are SQVTM and ANQGSEA.

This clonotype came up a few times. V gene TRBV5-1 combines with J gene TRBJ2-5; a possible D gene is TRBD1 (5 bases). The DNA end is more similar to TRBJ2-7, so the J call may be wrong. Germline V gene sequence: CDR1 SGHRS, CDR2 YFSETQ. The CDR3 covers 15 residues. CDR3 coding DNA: TGCGCCAGCAGCTTGACCCCCGACAGAAGATACGAGCAGTACTTC. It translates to CASSLTPDRRYEQYF.

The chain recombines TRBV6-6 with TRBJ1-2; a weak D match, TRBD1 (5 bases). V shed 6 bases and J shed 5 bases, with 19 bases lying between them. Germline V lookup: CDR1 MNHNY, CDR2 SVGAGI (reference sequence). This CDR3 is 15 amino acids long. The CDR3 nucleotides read TGTGCCAGCAGCGACGGGAGGGTTGGGGGGTATGGCTACACCTTC. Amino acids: CASSDGRVGGYGYTF.

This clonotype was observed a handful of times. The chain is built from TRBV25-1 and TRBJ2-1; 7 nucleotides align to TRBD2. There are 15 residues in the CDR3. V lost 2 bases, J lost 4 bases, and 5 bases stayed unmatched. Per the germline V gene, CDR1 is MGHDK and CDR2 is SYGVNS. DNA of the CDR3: TGTGCCAGCAGTGAAGGCGGACTAGATTACAATGAGCAGTTCTTC. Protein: CASSEGGLDYNEQFF.

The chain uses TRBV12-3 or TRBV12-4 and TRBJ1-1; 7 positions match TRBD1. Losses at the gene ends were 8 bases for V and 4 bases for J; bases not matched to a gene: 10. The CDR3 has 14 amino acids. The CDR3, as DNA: TGTGCCAGCTCCCGGGGTCAGGGGGGCACTGAAGCTTTCTTT. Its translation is CASSRGQGGTEAFF.

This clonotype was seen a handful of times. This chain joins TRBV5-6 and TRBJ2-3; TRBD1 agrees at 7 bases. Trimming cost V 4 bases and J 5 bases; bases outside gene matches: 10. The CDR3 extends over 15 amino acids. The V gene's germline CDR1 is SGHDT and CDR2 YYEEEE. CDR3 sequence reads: CASSMQGTAGDTQYF. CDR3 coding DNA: TGTGCCAGCAGCATGCAAGGGACAGCTGGAGATACGCAGTATTTT.

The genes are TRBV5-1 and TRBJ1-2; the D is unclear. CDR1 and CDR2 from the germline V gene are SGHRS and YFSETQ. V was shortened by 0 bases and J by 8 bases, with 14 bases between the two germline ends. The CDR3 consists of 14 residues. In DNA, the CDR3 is TGCGCCAGCAGCTTGGGGACCCAGGCGGTCGGCTACACCTTC. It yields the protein CASSLGTQAVGYTF.